A selection of T cell receptor beta chains follows, all from one sample in a study of T-cell memory formation after mild COVID-19. TCRdb redid the calling of the 5' RACE reads with MiXCR, one entry per CDR3 protein. The profile shows roughly 250,000 distinct CDR3 sequences, approximately 16% of them singletons. Sequences were obtained from PBMCs or a T cell subset sorted from them (not recorded which). These TCRs come from a man between 18 and 29 years old who had mild COVID-19 (a few samples of this study predate the infection). Cell type and time point are not known. Each CDR3 is given with its conserved first and last residue. Fields, in order: clone size, J gene, V gene, D gene, CDR3 DNA, CDR3 protein. The D gene is left open where the match is weak. Some rows mark clone size as missing; the rest say once, few, many or name a class of expanded clone.

few	TRBJ2-3	TRBV29-1	TRBD1	TGCAGCGCGGGGACAGGGGTTATTGCAGATACGCAGTATTTT	CSAGTGVIADTQYF
.	TRBJ1-2	TRBV7-8	.	TGTGCCAGCAGCTCCCGGGATATTGACTATGGCTACACCTTC	CASSSRDIDYGYTF
.	TRBJ2-1	TRBV5-1	TRBD1	TGCGCCAGCAGCAAACAGACAGGGCCCTACAATGAGCAGTTCTTC	CASSKQTGPYNEQFF
.	TRBJ2-3	TRBV4-3	.	TGCGCCAGCAGCCAAGAGAGGCCGGGTTCTGGGGCAGATACGCAGTATTTT	CASSQERPGSGADTQYF
.	TRBJ1-2	TRBV4-1	.	TGCGCCAGCAGCCCCTGGGGGATACAATTTTTAAATAAAGGCTACACCTTC	CASSPWGIQFLNKGYTF
.	TRBJ2-2	TRBV5-1	TRBD2	TGCGCCAGCAGCCTGAGCGGGGGCGTTAACACCGGGGAGCTGTTTTTT	CASSLSGGVNTGELFF
few	TRBJ2-3	TRBV7-2	TRBD2	TGTGCCAGCAGCTTAAAGCGGGGGGCTCTCACAGATACGCAGTATTTT	CASSLKRGALTDTQYF
few	TRBJ1-5	TRBV20-1	.	TGCAGTGCTAGAAAAGGGGCGGAGGGGAAGCCCCAGCATTTT	CSARKGAEGKPQHF
few	TRBJ1-2	TRBV7-2	TRBD1	TGTGCCAGCAGCCTGACAGGGGGGAAGAGTGGCTACACCTTC	CASSLTGGKSGYTF
.	TRBJ2-5	TRBV20-1	.	TGCAGTGCTAGCCCAGCTCCCGTGGAGACCCAGTACTTC	CSASPAPVETQYF
.	TRBJ1-1	TRBV10-3	.	TGTGCCTCTAACAGGGAGCGGGACACTGAAGCTTTCTTT	CASNRERDTEAFF
.	TRBJ1-2	TRBV6-5	.	TGTGCCAGCAGTTACTCGACCCCACAGGAAACTAACTATGGCTACACCTTC	CASSYSTPQETNYGYTF
.	TRBJ2-7	TRBV5-1	TRBD1	TGCGCCAGCAGCTTGGAACAGGGGCGAGAGCAGTACTTC	CASSLEQGREQYF
few	TRBJ1-2	TRBV7-2	TRBD1	TGTGCCAGCAGCCCCGACAGGGGAGGGGTGTATGGCTACACCTTC	CASSPDRGGVYGYTF
.	TRBJ1-1	TRBV18	TRBD1	TGTGCCAGCTCATCCTACAGGGGGGAGAACACTGAAGCTTTCTTT	CASSSYRGENTEAFF
.	TRBJ2-1	TRBV6-1	TRBD1	TGTGCCAGCAAAAAGAACCCTAGTACAGGGGGGCAGTTCTTC	CASKKNPSTGGQFF
.	TRBJ1-1	TRBV6-6	TRBD1	TGTGCCAGCGGACCCCAGGGGGCCGAGACTGAAGCTTTCTTT	CASGPQGAETEAFF
many	TRBJ2-5	TRBV5-1	TRBD2	TGCGCCAGCAGCGCCGGGACTAGCCAAGAGACCCAGTACTTC	CASSAGTSQETQYF
.	TRBJ1-1	TRBV5-1	TRBD1	TGCGCCAGCAGCCCTGGGACAGGGGCTGAAGCTTTCTTT	CASSPGTGAEAFF
.	TRBJ1-6	TRBV12-3/TRBV12-4	.	TGTGCCAGCAGATTATCACCCCTTCGACCCCTCCACTTT	CASRLSPLRPLHF
.	TRBJ2-1	TRBV6-6	TRBD2	TGTGCCAGCAGTTACCTAGCGGGGCCCTTCGGGGGTTACTCCTACAATGAGCAGTTCTTC	CASSYLAGPFGGYSYNEQFF
many	TRBJ2-3	TRBV7-2	.	TGTGCCAGCAGCTTAGCTTCCGTGACAGATACGCAGTATTTT	CASSLASVTDTQYF
many	TRBJ1-1	TRBV5-1	.	TGCGCCAGCAGCTTGACCACAGGGTTTGAAGCTTTCTTT	CASSLTTGFEAFF
many	TRBJ1-3	TRBV5-5	.	TGTGCCAGCAGCCCTCATCTCGAAGGAAACACCATATATTTT	CASSPHLEGNTIYF
.	TRBJ2-2	TRBV5-1	.	TGCGCCAGCAGCTTGCTGGGGGCCATAGGTTCGGGGGAGCTGTTTTTT	CASSLLGAIGSGELFF
.	TRBJ1-2	TRBV29-1	.	TGCAGCGTTGAAGAAAAGGCCATCAACTATGGCTACACCTTC	CSVEEKAINYGYTF
many	TRBJ2-5	TRBV6-1	.	TGTGCCAGCAGTCTAGCGCCCCAAGAGACCCAGTACTTC	CASSLAPQETQYF
many	TRBJ2-5	TRBV7-2	TRBD2	TGTGCCAGCAGCAGAGGGACTAGCGGGGGAGGTAGAGAGACCCAGTACTTC	CASSRGTSGGGRETQYF
many	TRBJ1-2	TRBV4-1	.	TGCGCCAGCAGCCAGGGGAATGGCTACACCTTC	CASSQGNGYTF
.	TRBJ2-1	TRBV28	TRBD2	TGTGCCAGCAGCAAGCGGGGGGCCTACAATGAGCAGTTCTTC	CASSKRGAYNEQFF
.	TRBJ1-5	TRBV20-1	.	TGCAGTGCTAGAGCGTCCCTGAGCAATCAGCCCCAGCATTTT	CSARASLSNQPQHF
.	TRBJ1-1	TRBV19	.	TGTGCCAGTGGACAGAACACTGAAGCTTTCTTT	CASGQNTEAFF
many	TRBJ1-1	TRBV25-1	.	TGTGCCAGCAGTGATCGCAGCGAATGGACTGAAGCTTTCTTT	CASSDRSEWTEAFF
few	TRBJ2-5	TRBV4-1	.	TGCGCCAGCAGCCAAGGGCAGGTGGAGACCCAGTACTTC	CASSQGQVETQYF
few	TRBJ1-1	TRBV2	.	TGTGCCACCGGGGGGGGCGCCCGGACTTTCTTT	CATGGGARTFF
.	TRBJ1-2	TRBV5-1	.	TGCGCCAGCAGCTTGGACGTTACTGGGTATGGCTACACCTTC	CASSLDVTGYGYTF
.	TRBJ1-5	TRBV5-8	.	TGTGCCAGCAGTCTCCGTTGGGTGGGAAGGGATCAGCCCCAGCATTTT	CASSLRWVGRDQPQHF
few	TRBJ1-5	TRBV9	.	TGTGCCAGCAGCGTAGAACCCGGGGAGAATCAGCCCCAGCATTTT	CASSVEPGENQPQHF
few	TRBJ2-5	TRBV20-1	.	TGCAGTGTGCCGAACGTAGCCGGGCAAGAGACCCAGTACTTC	CSVPNVAGQETQYF
.	TRBJ1-1	TRBV10-3	.	TGTGCCACCGGGACCGTACAGGGATCTTGGGCGAACACTGAAGCTTTCTTT	CATGTVQGSWANTEAFF
.	TRBJ2-7	TRBV20-1	.	TGCAGTGCCACCCACCCATCAGGCCCCAACTCCTACGAGCAGTACTTC	CSATHPSGPNSYEQYF
.	TRBJ2-7	TRBV7-2	.	TGTGCCAGCAGCTTCGCGGTGTCCGGGGCCGGCTCCTACGAGCAGTACTTC	CASSFAVSGAGSYEQYF